This TCR beta chain was observed in a study of T cells in Graves' hyperthyroidism and ophthalmopathy (dated by TCRdb to between 2018 and 2021). Study-level background: Peripheral blood was collected at initial diagnosis, before any treatment. To identify TCR V-J signatures that set the groups apart, the researchers used a discovery cohort of 100 patients, made up of 43 with Graves' ophthalmopathy and 55 to 65 with stable Graves' hyperthyroidism. The 90 to 100 discovery patients were randomly split 7:3 into training and test sets. After blood sampling, hyperthyroidism patients were treated with methimazole at a starting dose of 30 mg daily, and ophthalmopathy patients were treated with high-dose intravenous methylprednisolone. In six Graves' hyperthyroidism patients, the study also compared T-cell repertoires from thyroid tissue with T-cell repertoires from blood. The paper reports TCR Vbeta CDR3 sequencing of more than 120 peripheral blood samples: around 45 ophthalmopathy, about 75 hyperthyroidism and some 17 progressor patients. Prospective prediction of ophthalmopathy was tested in an independent validation cohort of fewer than 20 hyperthyroidism patients and 17 patients who later progressed to ophthalmopathy. Overall study outcomes, separate from this receptor: No statistical method was used to set the sample size in advance, and investigators knew the group allocation. Most expanded thyroid clonotypes (frequency above 0.001) were also detected in blood, a finding suggesting that blood repertoires may reflect thyroid immune responses. During validation, the model predicted progression to ophthalmopathy a median of about 5.9 months ahead of onset, with approximately 71% sensitivity and 72.22% specificity. Ophthalmopathy was separated from stable hyperthyroidism by a 13 V-J signature model, with approximately 90% sensitivity and roughly 84% specificity obtained in cross-validation and 80%/75% obtained in testing.

This clonotype was seen only a few times. Its antigen remains undetermined. Base qualities are not at hand, and no much larger clone is one base apart. The CDR3 spans 16 residues, from the cysteine through the phenylalanine. Solely the CDR3 DNA is kept, with 48 bases framed from the first base. The germline ends are 11 bases apart after V is trimmed by 3 bases and J by 0 bases. For CDR1 and CDR2, the germline V gene (reference sequence) lists SEHNR and FQNEAQ. In the ophthalmopathy patients, disease was moderately to severely active, with a Clinical Activity Score of 3 or more, a NOSPECS grade of 4 or more, and a duration of less than 3 months. The study excluded patients with uncontrolled infections, other autoimmune diseases, pregnancy or lactation. Clinical symptoms, serum thyroxine and TRAb, thyroid ultrasound, and orbital computed tomography formed the basis for the diagnoses. PBMCs were separated from approximately 10 ml of fresh peripheral blood using Ficoll-Paque density gradient centrifugation. Total RNA was extracted using Trizol reagent, and RNA quality was assessed on an Agilent 2100 Bioanalyzer.

The TCR beta CDR3 regions were amplified from RNA transcripts. A first-round RT-PCR of the TCR CDR3 used the HTBI primer set with the Qiagen OneStep RT-PCR kit. A second multiplex PCR round built the libraries, followed by size selection and purification. The libraries were sequenced on an Illumina HiSeq2000 using paired-end 100 bp reads. On the study's bioinformatics: Raw data were processed with SOAPnuke, discarding reads with adapters, uncalled bases, mean Phred below 15, or no exact constant-primer or identifier match. COPE v1.2.5 was used to merge the high-quality paired reads, and each unique nucleotide sequence was defined as a clonotype. MiTCR v1.1 was used to align clonotypes to the IMGT TRBV, TRBD and TRBJ reference segments. The analysis was restricted to V-J combinations with a frequency above 0.0001, which together covered about 99% of the repertoires. The TCS score was defined as F50 (clonal expansion) divided by E x V (chaos), with BLOSUM62-based TCRdist calculated between CDR3 peptides within each V-J. Welch's t-statistics and random forest reduced several hundred V-J features to 10 to 15, which were used in a naive Bayes classifier (R e1071). The public reads were quality trimmed at Q25 with fastp and then assembled into clones with MiXCR by TCRdb, keeping productive beta chains. CDR3 protein sequences are deduplicated, and each keeps its most common genes and DNA. It is TCRdb's table, rather than the study itself, that gives the V and J calls and clone size. The sample profile shows 550,000 to 600,000 distinct CDR3 sequences; over 12% of them were found once. The ten largest clonotypes hold 7.1% of the sample.

The clonotype originates from a woman between 18 and 30 years old with Graves' ophthalmopathy. Recombination joined TRBV7-9 with TRBJ2-2, and perhaps TRBD2 as D gene, on 5 matching bases. The sample taken for sequencing was blood. The CDR3 is CASSLVAGTNTGELFF. The nucleotide sequence reads TGTGCCAGCAGCTTGGTGGCCGGGACGAACACCGGGGAGCTGTTTTTT.